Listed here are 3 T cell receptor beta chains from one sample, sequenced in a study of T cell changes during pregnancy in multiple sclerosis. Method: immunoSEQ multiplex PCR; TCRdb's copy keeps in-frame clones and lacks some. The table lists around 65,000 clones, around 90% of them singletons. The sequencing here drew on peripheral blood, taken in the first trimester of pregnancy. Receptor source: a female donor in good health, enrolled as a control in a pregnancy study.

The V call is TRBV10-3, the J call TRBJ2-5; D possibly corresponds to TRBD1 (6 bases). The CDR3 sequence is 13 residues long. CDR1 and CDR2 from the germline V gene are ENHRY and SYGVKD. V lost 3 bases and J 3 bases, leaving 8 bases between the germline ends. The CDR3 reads CAISEGGEETQYF. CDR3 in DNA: TGTGCCATCAGTGAAGGGGGAGAAGAGACCCAGTACTTC.

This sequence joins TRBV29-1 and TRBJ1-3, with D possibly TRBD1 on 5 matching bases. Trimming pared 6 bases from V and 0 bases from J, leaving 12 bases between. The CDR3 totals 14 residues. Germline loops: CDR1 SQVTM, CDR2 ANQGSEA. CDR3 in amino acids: CSVQARGSGNTIYF. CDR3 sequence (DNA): TGCAGCGTCCAAGCTAGGGGCTCTGGAAACACCATATATTTT.

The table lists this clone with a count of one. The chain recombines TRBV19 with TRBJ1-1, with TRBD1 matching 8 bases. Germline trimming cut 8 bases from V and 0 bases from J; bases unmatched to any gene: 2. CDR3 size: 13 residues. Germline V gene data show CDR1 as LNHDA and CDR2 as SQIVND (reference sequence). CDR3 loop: CASQGAMNTEAFF. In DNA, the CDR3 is TGTGCCAGTCAGGGGGCGATGAACACTGAAGCTTTCTTT.